This entry is about one TCR beta chain. The record originates from a study of CD8 T cells in Susac syndrome. Germline V gene sequence: CDR1 DFQATT, CDR2 SNEGSKA (reference sequence). The CDR3 runs to 14 residues. The junction had 6 bases not matched to a gene; V was cut back by 6 bases and J by 1 base. Random-hexamer reverse transcription was applied to roughly 0.5 to 1 ug RNA. A multiplex approach, immunoSEQ multiplex PCR, amplified TCR beta CDR3 across 54 Vbeta and 13 Jbeta. Via MiXCR, TCRdb re-called the immunoSEQ multiplex PCR reads, giving one row per CDR3 protein. This table has 100,000 or so distinct CDR3 sequences, about 93% appearing once.

The source of this sequence is a human donor in good health. The sequenced material came from CD4+ T cells from PBMCs. The V call is TRBV20-1, the J call TRBJ1-5, with 7 bases fitting TRBD1. CDR3 in amino acids: CSAETGTSNQPQHF. CDR3 nucleotides: TGCAGTGCGGAGACAGGGACAAGCAATCAGCCCCAGCATTTT.